The next 13 T cell receptor beta chains were all read from a single sample in a study of shared clonotypes between healthy human individuals. The assay was immunoSEQ multiplex PCR, and TCRdb's table has in-frame clones only and misses some. The sample shows 2 million or so clones, 85% to 95% of them seen only once. Sequencing used naive CD4+ T cells sorted from blood. Subset noted: CD45RA+ positively selected. The receptors come from a man aged 18 to 30 in good health.

V and J are TRBV28 and TRBJ1-2; D is perhaps TRBD1 (5 bases). CDR3 size: 16 residues. V was pared by 5 bases and J by 6 bases, with 22 bases between. Germline CDR1 reads MDHEN; CDR2 reads SYDVKM. This chain's CDR3 is CASSLIGTERTDGYTF. The CDR3 DNA reads TGTGCCAGCAGTCTCATCGGGACGGAACGAACGGATGGCTACACCTTC.

The rearrangement joins TRBV2 to TRBJ2-5, with 10 bases lining up with TRBD2. The length of the CDR3 is 13 residues. Germline CDR1 SNHLY, CDR2 FYNNEI. V lost 4 bases to trimming and J lost 4 bases; unmatched junction nucleotides: 0. The DNA for the CDR3 is TGTGCCAGCAGTGGACTAGCGGGAGAGACCCAGTACTTC. This translates into CASSGLAGETQYF.

To note about this clone: The same CDR3 also results from other DNA sequences found in this sample. This chain links TRBV6-1 with TRBJ1-2, with 7 bases fitting TRBD1. The CDR3 length is 14 residues. Losses at the gene ends were 0 bases for V and 8 bases for J; bases not matched to a gene: 6. Germline V lookup: CDR1 MNHNS, CDR2 SASEGT. CDR3 nucleotide sequence: TGTGCCAGCAGTGAAGCGGGCAGGGGGTCGGGCTACACCTTC. Translation: CASSEAGRGSGYTF.

Details on this clone: At the DNA level, this CDR3 is encoded by other sequences in the same sample as well. The genes are TRBV30 and TRBJ1-5; tentative D call: TRBD1 (6 bases). The CDR3 sequence is 13 residues long. The V and J ends lost 5 bases and 3 bases respectively, with 11 bases between them. Germline CDR1 reads GTSNPN; CDR2 reads SVGIG (reference sequence). The CDR3 coding sequence is TGTGCCTGGTCAAGGGGGGACAATCAGCCCCAGCATTTT. Protein: CAWSRGDNQPQHF.

On this clone: This CDR3 is also generated by other DNA sequences in the sample. The gene calls are TRBV7-9 and TRBJ2-7; 10 nucleotides line up with TRBD1. Looked up from germline, CDR1 is SEHNR and CDR2 is FQNEAQ (reference sequence). The CDR3 extends over 14 amino acids. The ends lost 5 bases at V and 2 bases at J; junction bases unmatched: 3. The chain's CDR3 is CASSPGQGPYEQYF. Here the CDR3 DNA reads TGTGCCAGCAGCCCGGGACAGGGGCCCTACGAGCAGTACTTC. The full variable domain, in which reference TRBV7-9 and TRBJ2-7 provide the parts outside the CDR3, is DTGVSQNPRHKITKRGQNVTFRCDPISEHNRLYWYRQTLGQGPEFLTYFQNEAQLEKSRLLSDRFSAERPKGSFSTLEIQRTEQGDSAMYLCASSPGQGPYEQYFGPGTRLTVT.

The chain is built from TRBV7-2 and TRBJ1-2; D might be TRBD1 (5 bases). V gave up 2 bases and J gave up 7 bases, with 8 bases separating them. The CDR3 is made up of 12 amino acids. Looked up from germline, CDR1 is SGHTA and CDR2 is FQGNSA. The CDR3 DNA is TGTGCCAGCAGCTTACAGGGTGTTGGCTACACCTTC. As protein: CASSLQGVGYTF.

About this clone itself: Other DNA sequences in the same sample also yield this CDR3. This chain links TRBV15 with TRBJ1-1, with TRBD1 matching over 8 bases. The CDR3 contains 15 residues. V shed 3 bases, J shed 0 bases, and the junction held 3 bases outside the gene matches. Germline V gene sequence: CDR1 LNHNV, CDR2 YYDKDF (reference sequence). DNA for the CDR3: TGTGCCACCAGCAGGGTGACAGGGGTGAACACTGAAGCTTTCTTT. Protein sequence: CATSRVTGVNTEAFF.

This chain connects TRBV7-9 to TRBJ1-4; D might be TRBD1 (5 bases). Trimming removed 9 bases at V and 4 bases at J, with 12 bases between. This CDR3 has 13 residues. Germline CDR1 reads SEHNR; CDR2 reads FQNEAQ (reference sequence). CDR3 nucleotide sequence: TGTGCCAGTGCCGGGACGCGTAATGAAAAACTGTTTTTT. Encoded protein: CASAGTRNEKLFF.

This clone came up once. The genes are TRBV7-2 and TRBJ2-7, with TRBD1 identical over 8 bases. This CDR3 is built from 15 residues. Germline CDR1 and CDR2: SGHTA and FQGNSA. The V and J ends lost 1 base and 5 bases, in that order; junction bases with no gene match: 7. CDR3 nucleotides: TGTGCCAGCAGCTTAGTTCCAGGGGGCCGGAACGAGCAGTACTTC. It specifies CASSLVPGGRNEQYF.

This clone was seen only once. The rearrangement uses TRBV29-1 and TRBJ2-5; D might be TRBD2 (5 bases). The closer fit of TRBJ2-7 to the DNA end suggests the J call may be wrong. The germline CDR1 and CDR2 sequences are SQVTM and ANQGSEA. The CDR3 is 13 amino acids. The CDR3, as DNA: TGCAGCGTTAAGGGCGCGGTGGCGGGCGAGCAGTACTTC. It codes for CSVKGAVAGEQYF.

V is TRBV2 and J is TRBJ2-7; D is perhaps TRBD1 (5 bases). This CDR3 comprises 13 residues. The germline CDR1 and CDR2 sequences are SNHLY and FYNNEI. The V gene lost 4 bases and the J gene lost 4 bases, with 11 bases spanning the gap. The CDR3 DNA reads as TGTGCCAGCAGTGCCTCCACAGGATACGAGCAGTACTTC. It is translated as CASSASTGYEQYF.

The chain employs TRBV18 and TRBJ2-2; 9 bases align to TRBD1. V trimming: 0 bases; J trimming: 4 bases; junction bases outside the gene matches: 0. Germline V gives CDR1 KGHSH, CDR2 LQKENI. The CDR3 is 15 residues long. CDR3 in DNA: TGTGCCAGCTCACCACCGACAGGGGGCACCGGGGAGCTGTTTTTT. Its translation: CASSPPTGGTGELFF. The whole variable domain, remainder taken from reference TRBV18 and TRBJ2-2, is NAGVMQNPRHLVRRRGQEARLRCSPMKGHSHVYWYRQLPEEGLKFMVYLQKENIIDESGMPKERFSAEFPKEGPSILRIQQVVRGDSAAYFCASSPPTGGTGELFFGEGSRLTVL.

This clone was seen a few times. Additional DNA sequences in this sample encode the identical CDR3. The chain links TRBV2 to TRBJ2-5; weak D call: TRBD1 (6 bases). CDR1 is SNHLY and CDR2 is FYNNEI in the germline V gene. The CDR3 is made up of 13 amino acids. Trimming took 4 bases from V and 5 from J, leaving 11 bases between them. CDR3 sequence: CASSGGQGETQYF. The CDR3 DNA sequence: TGTGCCAGCAGTGGAGGGCAGGGGGAGACCCAGTACTTC.